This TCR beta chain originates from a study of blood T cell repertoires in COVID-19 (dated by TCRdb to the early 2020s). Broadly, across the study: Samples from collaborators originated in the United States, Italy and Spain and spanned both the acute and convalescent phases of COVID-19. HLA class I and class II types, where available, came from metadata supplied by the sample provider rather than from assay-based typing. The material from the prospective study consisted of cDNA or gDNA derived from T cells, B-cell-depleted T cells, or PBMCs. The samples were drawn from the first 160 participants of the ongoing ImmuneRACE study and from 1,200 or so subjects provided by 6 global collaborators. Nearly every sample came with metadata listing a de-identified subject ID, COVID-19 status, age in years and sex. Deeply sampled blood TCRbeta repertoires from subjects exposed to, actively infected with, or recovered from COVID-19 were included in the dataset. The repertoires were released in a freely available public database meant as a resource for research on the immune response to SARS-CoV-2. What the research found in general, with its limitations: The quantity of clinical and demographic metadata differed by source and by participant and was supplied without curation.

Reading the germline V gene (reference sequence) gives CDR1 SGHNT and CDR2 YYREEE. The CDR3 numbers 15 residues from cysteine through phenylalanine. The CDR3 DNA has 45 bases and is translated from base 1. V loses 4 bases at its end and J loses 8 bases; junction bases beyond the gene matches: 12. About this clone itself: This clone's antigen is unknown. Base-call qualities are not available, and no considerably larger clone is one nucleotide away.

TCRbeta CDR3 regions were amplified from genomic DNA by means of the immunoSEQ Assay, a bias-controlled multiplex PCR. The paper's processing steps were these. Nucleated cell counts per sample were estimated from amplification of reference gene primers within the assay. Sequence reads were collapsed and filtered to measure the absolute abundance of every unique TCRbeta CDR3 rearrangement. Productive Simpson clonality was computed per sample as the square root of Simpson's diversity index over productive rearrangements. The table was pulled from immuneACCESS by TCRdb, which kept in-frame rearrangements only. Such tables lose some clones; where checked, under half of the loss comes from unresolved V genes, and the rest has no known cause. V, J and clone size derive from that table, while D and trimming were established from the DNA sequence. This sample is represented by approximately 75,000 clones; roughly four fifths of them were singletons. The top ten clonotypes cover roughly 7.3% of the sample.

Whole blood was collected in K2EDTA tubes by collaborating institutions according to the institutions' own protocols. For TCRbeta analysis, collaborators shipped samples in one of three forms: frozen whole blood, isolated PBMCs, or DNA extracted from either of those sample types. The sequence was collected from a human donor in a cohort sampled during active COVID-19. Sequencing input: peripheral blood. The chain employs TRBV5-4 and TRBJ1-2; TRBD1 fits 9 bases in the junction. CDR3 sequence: CASSPKAQGAGGYTF. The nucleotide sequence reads TGTGCCAGCAGCCCAAAAGCACAGGGGGCGGGGGGCTACACCTTC. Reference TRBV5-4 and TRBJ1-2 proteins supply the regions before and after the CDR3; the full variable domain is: ETGVTQSPTHLIKTRGQQVTLRCSSQSGHNTVSWYQQALGQGPQFIFQYYREEENGRGNFPPRFSGLQFPNYSSELNVNALELDDSALYLCASSPKAQGAGGYTFGSGTRLTVV.